A single sample gave rise to the 15 T cell receptor beta chains below, sequenced in a study of CD8+CD57+ T cells in acquired aplastic anemia. It was patients with CD8+CD57+ cell expansion by flow cytometry who were chosen for sequencing. Profiles of TCR beta VDJ and CDR3 were generated from a genomic DNA template. TCRdb re-called the reads through MiXCR, storing one row per CDR3 protein. The sample contains 200,000 to 250,000 distinct CDR3 sequences, almost 50% of which appear only once. The material sequenced was sorted CD4+, CD8+, or CD8+CD57+ T cells (not recorded which) from PBMCs. The receptors stem from a human donor with aplastic anemia.

Regarding this clonotype: This likely comes from a read error, as the CDR3 has no conserved phenylalanine or tryptophan at its end. The V and J genes are TRBV5-1 and TRBJ2-5; TRBD2 agrees at 14 bases. Germline loops: CDR1 SGHRS, CDR2 YFSETQ. This CDR3 is 16 amino acids long. CDR3 loop: CASSHAGTSGGGTQYY. CDR3 in DNA: TGTGCCAGCAGCCATGCCGGGACTAGCGGGGGTGGGACCCAGTACTAC.

The chain joins TRBV20-1 to TRBJ1-6; TRBD1 is a possible D gene (6 bases). The CDR3 loop spans 11 amino acids. From germline, CDR1 is DFQATT and CDR2 SNEGSKA (reference sequence). Trimming took off 3 bases at V and 9 bases at J, with 6 bases between the two ends. Here the CDR3 DNA reads TGCAGTGCTAGCAGGGGTTCACCCCTCCACTTT. Its protein product is CSASRGSPLHF.

This clonotype was observed many times. The J gene is TRBJ1-3, the V gene TRBV7-6; 9 bases agree with TRBD1. The V gene end was trimmed by 5 bases and the J gene end by 0 bases; junction bases not matched to a gene: 11. Germline-derived CDR1 and CDR2 are SGHVS and FNYEAQ. The CDR3 loop spans 18 amino acids. CDR3 loop: CASSLGGQGTTSGNTIYF. The DNA of the CDR3 is TGTGCCAGCAGCCTCGGCGGACAGGGGACAACCTCTGGAAACACCATATATTTT.

This clonotype was seen at least ten times. The gene calls are TRBV6-5 and TRBJ2-3, with D perhaps assigned TRBD1 or TRBD2 (5 bases each). The CDR3 is 15 amino acids. Germline-derived CDR1 and CDR2 are MNHEY and SVGAGI. Trimming cost V 0 bases and J 3 bases, with 10 bases left between them. The CDR3 loop is CASSYSGTRTDTQYF. The DNA of the CDR3 is TGTGCCAGCAGTTACTCGGGGACGAGGACAGATACGCAGTATTTT.

This clonotype was counted ten times or more. The CDR3: CASSQDRDREFF. DNA of the CDR3: TGTGCCAGCAGCCAAGACAGAGACAGAGAATTCTTC. This chain connects TRBV4-2 to TRBJ2-1, with a possible D match to TRBD1 (5 bases). Germline assignment: CDR1 LGHNA and CDR2 YNFKEQ. Trimming cost V 0 bases and J 16 bases, with 13 bases left between them. The CDR3 spans 12 residues.

The chain recombines TRBV7-6 with TRBJ2-7; tentatively, D is TRBD1 (6 bases). Germline V gene lookup returns CDR1 SGHVS and CDR2 FNYEAQ. Trimming removed 4 bases at V and 3 bases at J, with 13 bases between. The CDR3 spans 14 residues. CDR3 coding DNA: TGTGCCAGCAGCTACGAGACAGGAGACTACGAGCAGTACTTC. It specifies CASSYETGDYEQYF.

The chain combines TRBV29-1 with TRBJ1-2; 7 nucleotides match TRBD1. The germline CDR1 and CDR2 sequences are SQVTM and ANQGSEA. The junction had 9 bases not matched to a gene; V was cut back by 3 bases and J by 5 bases. This CDR3 has 14 residues. For the CDR3, the DNA is TGCAGCGTTGATACCACAGGGGCAGGGTATGGCTACACCTTC. It codes for CSVDTTGAGYGYTF.

Only one count was recorded for this clonotype. The chain couples TRBV25-1 to TRBJ2-3; 7 nucleotides align to TRBD2. The junction had 8 bases not matched to a gene; V was cut back by 4 bases and J by 4 bases. This CDR3 comprises 15 residues. CDR1 is MGHDK, CDR2 SYGVNS, per germline. In DNA form, the CDR3 reads TGTGCCAGCAGTGGGGGGGGGGGAATAGCAGATACGCAGTATTTT. The encoded protein is CASSGGGGIADTQYF.

The chain employs TRBV6-1 and TRBJ1-2; TRBD1 matches at 10 bases. Per the germline V gene, CDR1 is MNHNS and CDR2 is SASEGT. CDR3 length equals 15 residues. Losses at the gene ends were 10 bases for V and 8 bases for J; bases not matched to a gene: 16. CDR3 nucleotides: TGTGCCACCGCGTCGGGGGACAGGGGAAGAATAGGCTACACCTTC. The encoded protein is CATASGDRGRIGYTF.

On this clonotype itself: The junction does not match germline at one end; this may be a read error. This chain links TRBV11-2 with TRBJ2-5; 7 positions agree with TRBD2. This CDR3 comprises 15 residues. Germline V gives CDR1 SGHAT, CDR2 FQNNGV. The CDR3 coding sequence is TGTGCCGGCAGCCCGGGGGGTGGGTACCAAGAGACCCATTACTTC. It specifies CAGSPGGGYQETHYF.

CDR3 amino acids: CASSVPGTCTYEQYF. The CDR3 nucleotides read TGTGCCAGCAGCGTACCCGGGACGTGCACCTACGAGCAGTACTTC. The chain combines TRBV12-3 or TRBV12-4 with TRBJ2-7, with D possibly being TRBD1 or TRBD2 (5 bases each). V shed 6 bases and J shed 2 bases, with 17 bases lying between them. The CDR3 loop spans 15 amino acids.

As regards this clonotype: A much larger clonotype is one base distant, so this may be a read error. J is TRBJ1-1 and V is TRBV3-1; 9 nucleotides line up with TRBD1. This CDR3 is built from 14 residues. Germline V CDR1 and CDR2: LGHDT, YNNKEL (reference sequence). The V gene end was trimmed by 1 base and the J gene end by 4 bases; junction bases not matched to a gene: 1. DNA of the CDR3: TGTGCCAGCAGCCAAGGACAGGGGGGCACTGAAGCTTTCTTT. It codes for CASSQGQGGTEAFF.

This clonotype showed up many times. The V gene is TRBV7-2, the J gene TRBJ2-3; D is uncertain. The CDR3 is made up of 14 amino acids. Trimming removed 3 bases at V and 6 bases at J, with 13 bases between. Germline values: CDR1 SGHTA, CDR2 FQGNSA. The CDR3 sequence: CASSFWGDSDTQYF. The CDR3 DNA reads TGTGCCAGCAGCTTTTGGGGTGATTCGGATACGCAGTATTTT.

Worth noting for this clonotype: The junction differs from germline at one of its ends, possibly a read error. This chain uses TRBV10-2 with TRBJ1-2; the match to TRBD1 covers 8 bases. The germline gives CDR1 WSHSY, CDR2 SAAADI. This CDR3 is 15 amino acids long. Written as DNA, the CDR3 is TGCGCCAGCAGTTCGGGGACAGGAAATGGCTATGGGTACACCTTC. Translating it yields CASSSGTGNGYGYTF.

In its sample, this clonotype was seen many times. CDR3 in DNA: TGTGCCAGCAGTGAACAAGGAGGACAGGGCTCTGGAAAACTGTTTTTT. Protein sequence: CASSEQGGQGSGKLFF. This chain joins TRBV2 and TRBJ1-4, with 8 bases lining up with TRBD1. The CDR3 covers 16 residues. CDR1 is SNHLY and CDR2 is FYNNEI in the germline V gene. V lost 2 bases and J lost 10; bases outside the gene matches: 12.